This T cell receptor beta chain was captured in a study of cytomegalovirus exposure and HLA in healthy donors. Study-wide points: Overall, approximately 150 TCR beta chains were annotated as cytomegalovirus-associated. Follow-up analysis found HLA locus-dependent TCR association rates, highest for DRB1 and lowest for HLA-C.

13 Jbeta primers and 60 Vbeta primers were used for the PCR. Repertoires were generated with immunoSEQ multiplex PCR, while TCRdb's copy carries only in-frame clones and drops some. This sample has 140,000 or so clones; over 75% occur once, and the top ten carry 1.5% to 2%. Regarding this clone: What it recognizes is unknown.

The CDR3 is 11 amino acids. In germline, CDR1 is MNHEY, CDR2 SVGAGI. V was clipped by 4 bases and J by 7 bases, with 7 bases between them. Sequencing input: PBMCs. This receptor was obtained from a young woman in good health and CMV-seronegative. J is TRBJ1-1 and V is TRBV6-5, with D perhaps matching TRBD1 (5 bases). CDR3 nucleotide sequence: TGTGCCAGCAGTTGGGGGGGTGAAGCTTTCTTT. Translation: CASSWGGEAFF.